The 12 T cell receptor beta chains below were found in one sample sequenced in a study of early T cells in non-severe SARS-CoV-2 infection (dated by TCRdb to the early 2020s). Receptor amplification or capture employed 5' RACE. The instrument was a NextSeq 500. TCRdb reran the public reads through fastp at Q25 and MiXCR, keeping productive beta chains. All rows with the same CDR3 protein become a single entry with the most common DNA and genes. The sample data list about 35,000 distinct CDR3 sequences, and 7.9% of these were observed just once. In total, the top ten clones hold around an eighth of the sample. This sample comprised whole blood, obtained at baseline. The receptor source for this set is an adult who was a healthcare worker with PCR-confirmed SARS-CoV-2 infection or an uninfected control (not recorded which).

This clonotype has ten or more counts. The chain carries TRBV4-3 and TRBJ2-3; D tentatively fits TRBD1 or TRBD2 (5 bases each). V was trimmed by 0 bases and J by 4 bases, leaving 14 bases between them. The germline V gene encodes CDR1 LGHNA and CDR2 YSLEER. The CDR3 totals 16 residues. CDR3 nucleotide sequence: TGCGCCAGCAGCCAAGAAGGGAGCAAAGGGGCAGATACGCAGTATTTT. Amino acid sequence: CASSQEGSKGADTQYF.

The table lists this clonotype with many counts. V usage is TRBV27 and J usage is TRBJ2-2; D is unresolved. CDR1 and CDR2 (germline): MNHEY, SMNVEV (reference sequence). The CDR3 contains 15 residues. V was clipped by 3 bases and J by 2 bases, with 10 bases between them. CDR3: CASSLSGGNTGELFF. CDR3 nucleotide sequence: TGTGCCAGCAGTTTGTCGGGCGGTAACACCGGGGAGCTGTTTTTT.

A note on this clonotype: A much bigger clone sits one base away, suggesting this may be a read error. The CDR3 bases are TGTGCCAGCAGTTTCGGAAGGACCTTTGGCTACACCTTC. This translates into CASSFGRTFGYTF. The chain couples TRBV28 to TRBJ1-2; unclear D gene. Between the trimmed V and J ends, which lost 3 bases and 7 bases, there was a span of 12 bases. The CDR3 runs 13 residues. From germline, CDR1 is MDHEN and CDR2 SYDVKM.

This clonotype was found a few times. The chain has TRBV12-3 or TRBV12-4 and TRBJ1-6, with no clear D. This CDR3 spans 13 amino acids. V was shortened by 4 bases and J by 8 bases, with 9 bases between the two germline ends. The CDR3 loop is CASSSRADSPLHF. The CDR3 region has the DNA TGTGCCAGCAGTTCCCGGGCTGATTCACCCCTCCACTTT.

This clonotype was seen many times. The rearrangement uses TRBV5-1 and TRBJ2-2; D is unclear. The CDR3 runs to 13 residues. The V gene's germline CDR1 is SGHRS and CDR2 YFSETQ. V lost 2 bases to trimming and J lost 8 bases, with 10 bases between them. The CDR3 DNA follows: TGCGCCAGCAGCTTAAGATACGGTGGGGAGCTGTTTTTT. Translated: CASSLRYGGELFF.

As to this clonotype: At one end, the junction sequence differs from germline, possibly due to a read error. The V and J genes are TRBV3-1 and TRBJ2-7; no clear D gene. The germline gives CDR1 LGHDT, CDR2 YNNKEL (reference sequence). CDR3 length: 15 residues. CDR3 nucleotides: TGTGTCAGCAGCCGTCTGTCGCTAATCTCCTACGAGCAGTACTTC. Residues: CVSSRLSLISYEQYF.

The sample holds many counts of this clonotype. As DNA, the CDR3 is TGTGCCAGCAACGAGGGACAGGGGACGTATTCACCCCTCCACTTT. This sequence encodes CASNEGQGTYSPLHF. The gene calls are TRBV12-3 or TRBV12-4 and TRBJ1-6; 10 bases align to TRBD1. There are 15 residues in the CDR3. Losses at the gene ends were 7 bases for V and 8 bases for J; bases not matched to a gene: 8.

This clonotype was observed at least ten times. J is TRBJ2-7 and V is TRBV20-1; D perhaps matches TRBD2 (7 bases). This CDR3 has 15 residues. V was shortened by 1 base and J by 3 bases, with 16 bases between the two germline ends. Per germline, CDR1 DFQATT and CDR2 SNEGSKA (reference sequence). CDR3 sequence: CSARADGGPGYEQYF. The CDR3 DNA sequence: TGCAGTGCTAGAGCGGACGGGGGGCCCGGCTACGAGCAGTACTTC.

This clonotype was picked up many times. The chain employs TRBV5-6 and TRBJ2-5; 7 bases agree with TRBD1. The germline V gene has CDR1 SGHDT and CDR2 YYEEEE. This CDR3 region has 16 residues. V trimming: 4 bases; J trimming: 5 bases; junction bases outside the gene matches: 14. The chain's CDR3 is CASSRRDSYERETQYF. The CDR3 DNA sequence: TGTGCCAGCAGCCGCCGGGACAGTTATGAACGGGAGACCCAGTACTTC.

This clonotype occurred many times. The V and J genes are TRBV10-1 and TRBJ2-7; D uncertain. This CDR3 is built from 12 residues. The germline gives CDR1 WNHNN, CDR2 SYGVQD (reference sequence). The V and J ends lost 8 bases and 1 base respectively, with 9 bases between them. The CDR3 bases are TGCGCCAGCGGGTACAGTTCCTACGAGCAGTACTTC. Protein sequence: CASGYSSYEQYF.

The gene calls are TRBV11-2 and TRBJ2-7; 8 bases fit TRBD1. CDR1 and CDR2 (germline): SGHAT, FQNNGV. This CDR3 spans 14 amino acids. V lost 5 bases and J lost 4; bases outside the gene matches: 7. The CDR3 sequence: CASSPSGGGYEQYF. CDR3 DNA sequence: TGTGCCAGCAGCCCATCAGGGGGCGGGTACGAGCAGTACTTC.

This clonotype occurred a few times. The chain carries TRBV20-1 and TRBJ2-1; TRBD2 aligns across 13 bases. In germline, CDR1 is DFQATT, CDR2 SNEGSKA (reference sequence). The trim removed 3 bases at V and 3 bases at J, leaving 5 bases unmatched. The CDR3 spans 16 residues. The CDR3 DNA follows: TGCAGTGCTAGCCCGGGACTAGCGGGGAACTACAATGAGCAGTTCTTC. Protein: CSASPGLAGNYNEQFF.